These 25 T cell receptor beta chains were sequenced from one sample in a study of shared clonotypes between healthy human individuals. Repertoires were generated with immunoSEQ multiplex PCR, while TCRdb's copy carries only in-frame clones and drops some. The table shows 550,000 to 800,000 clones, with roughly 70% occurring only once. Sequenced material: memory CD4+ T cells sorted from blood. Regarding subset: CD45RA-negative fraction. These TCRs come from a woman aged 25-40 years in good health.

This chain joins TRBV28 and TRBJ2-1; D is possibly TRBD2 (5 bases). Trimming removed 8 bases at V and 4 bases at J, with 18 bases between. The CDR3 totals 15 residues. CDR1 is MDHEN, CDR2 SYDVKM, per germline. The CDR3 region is CASVPKASPYNEQFF. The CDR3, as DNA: TGTGCCAGCGTACCTAAGGCTAGCCCTTACAATGAGCAGTTCTTC. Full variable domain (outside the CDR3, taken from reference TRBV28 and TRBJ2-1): DVKVTQSSRYLVKRTGEKVFLECVQDMDHENMFWYRQDPGLGLRLIYFSYDVKMKEKGDIPEGYSVSREKKERFSLILESASTNQTSMYLCASVPKASPYNEQFFGPGTRLTVL.

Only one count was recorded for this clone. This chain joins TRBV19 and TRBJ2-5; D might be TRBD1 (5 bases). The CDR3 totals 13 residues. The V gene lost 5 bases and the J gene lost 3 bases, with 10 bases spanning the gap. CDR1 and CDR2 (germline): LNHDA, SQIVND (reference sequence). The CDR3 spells CASSSGREETQYF. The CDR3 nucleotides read TGTGCCAGTAGTTCGGGCAGGGAAGAGACCCAGTACTTC.

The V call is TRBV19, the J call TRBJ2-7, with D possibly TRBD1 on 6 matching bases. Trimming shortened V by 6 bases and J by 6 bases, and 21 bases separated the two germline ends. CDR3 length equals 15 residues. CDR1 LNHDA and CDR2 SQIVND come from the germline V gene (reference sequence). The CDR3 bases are TGTGCCAGTAGCCGAACCCCTACTACAGGGTCCGAGCAGTACTTC. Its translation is CASSRTPTTGSEQYF.

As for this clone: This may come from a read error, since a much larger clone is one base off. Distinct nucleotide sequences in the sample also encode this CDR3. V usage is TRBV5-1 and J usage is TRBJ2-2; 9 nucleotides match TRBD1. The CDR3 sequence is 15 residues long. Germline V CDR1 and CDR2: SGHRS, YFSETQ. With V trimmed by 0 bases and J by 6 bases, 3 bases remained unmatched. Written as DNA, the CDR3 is TGCGCCAGCAGCTTGGGGGACAGGGACGCCGGGGAGCTGTTTTTT. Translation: CASSLGDRDAGELFF.

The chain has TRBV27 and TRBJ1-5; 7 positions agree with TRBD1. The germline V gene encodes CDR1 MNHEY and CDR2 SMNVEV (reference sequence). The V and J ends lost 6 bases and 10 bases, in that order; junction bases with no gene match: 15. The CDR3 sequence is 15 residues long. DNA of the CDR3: TGTGCCAGCAGCTCAGCTGACAGGGTCGGAGGCCCCCAGCATTTT. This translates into CASSSADRVGGPQHF.

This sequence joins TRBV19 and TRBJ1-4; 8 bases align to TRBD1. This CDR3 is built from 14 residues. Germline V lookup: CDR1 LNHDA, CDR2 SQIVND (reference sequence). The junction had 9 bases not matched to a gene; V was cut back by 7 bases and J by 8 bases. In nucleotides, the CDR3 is TGTGCCAGTAAGAAGGACAGGGCAGGGGAAAAACTGTTTTTT. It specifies CASKKDRAGEKLFF.

CDR3 sequence reads: CASSTQQGRADTQYF. The CDR3, as DNA: TGTGCCAGTAGTACCCAACAGGGACGGGCAGATACGCAGTATTTT. The rearrangement links TRBV19 to TRBJ2-3; a possible D gene is TRBD1 (6 bases). Trimming took off 4 bases at V and 4 bases at J, with 15 bases between the two ends. Germline V lookup: CDR1 LNHDA, CDR2 SQIVND (reference sequence). This CDR3 has 15 residues. Supplemented by reference TRBV19 and TRBJ2-3, the full variable domain reads DGGITQSPKYLFRKEGQNVTLSCEQNLNHDAMYWYRQDPGQGLRLIYYSQIVNDFQKGDIAEGYSVSREKKESFPLTVTSAQKNPTAFYLCASSTQQGRADTQYFGPGTRLTVL.

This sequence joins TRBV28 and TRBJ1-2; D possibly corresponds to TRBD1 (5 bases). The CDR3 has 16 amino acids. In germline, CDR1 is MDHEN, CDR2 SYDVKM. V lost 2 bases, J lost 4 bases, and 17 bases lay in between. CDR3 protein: CASSLAQAALSYGYTF. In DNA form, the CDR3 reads TGTGCCAGCAGTTTAGCACAGGCGGCCCTTTCCTATGGCTACACCTTC.

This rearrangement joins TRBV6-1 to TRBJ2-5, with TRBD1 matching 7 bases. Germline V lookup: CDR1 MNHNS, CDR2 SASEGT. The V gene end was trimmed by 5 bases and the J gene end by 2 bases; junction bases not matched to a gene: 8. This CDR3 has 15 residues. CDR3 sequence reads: CASSLSSGQQETQYF. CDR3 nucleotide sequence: TGTGCCAGCAGTCTAAGCTCGGGACAGCAAGAGACCCAGTACTTC.

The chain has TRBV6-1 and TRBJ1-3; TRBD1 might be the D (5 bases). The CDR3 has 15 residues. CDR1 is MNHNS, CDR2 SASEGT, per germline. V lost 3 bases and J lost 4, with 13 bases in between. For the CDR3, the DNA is TGTGCCAGCAGTGACCGGGGAGGGGCCGGAAACACCATATATTTT. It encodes CASSDRGGAGNTIYF.

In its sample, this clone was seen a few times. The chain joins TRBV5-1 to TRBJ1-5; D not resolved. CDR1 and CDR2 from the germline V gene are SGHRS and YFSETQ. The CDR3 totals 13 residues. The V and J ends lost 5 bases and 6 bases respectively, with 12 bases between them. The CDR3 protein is CASSVEGTQPQHF. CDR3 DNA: TGCGCCAGCAGTGTGGAAGGAACTCAGCCCCAGCATTTT.

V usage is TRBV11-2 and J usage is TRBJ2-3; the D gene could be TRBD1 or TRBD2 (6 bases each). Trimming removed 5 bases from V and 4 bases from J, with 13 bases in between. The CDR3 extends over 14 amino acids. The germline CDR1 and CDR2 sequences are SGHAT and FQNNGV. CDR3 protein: CASSLRRGADTQYF. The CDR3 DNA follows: TGTGCCAGCAGCCTACGTAGGGGGGCAGATACGCAGTATTTT.

This CDR3 is CASPKGAGVAGYTF. The CDR3 DNA sequence: TGTGCCAGCCCCAAAGGTGCAGGGGTCGCTGGCTACACCTTC. The gene calls are TRBV2 and TRBJ1-2; a weak D match, TRBD1 (6 bases). Trimming stripped 8 bases from V and 7 bases from J, with 20 bases between. The CDR3 covers 14 residues. The germline V gene encodes CDR1 SNHLY and CDR2 FYNNEI.

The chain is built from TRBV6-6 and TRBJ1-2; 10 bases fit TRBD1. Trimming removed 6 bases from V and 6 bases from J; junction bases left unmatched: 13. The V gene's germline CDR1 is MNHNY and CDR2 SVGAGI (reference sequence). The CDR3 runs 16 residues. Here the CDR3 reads CASSFIRQGASNGYTF. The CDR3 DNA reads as TGTGCCAGCAGCTTTATTCGACAGGGGGCATCAAATGGCTACACCTTC.

The CDR3 nucleotides read TGTGCCAGTAGTATAGCGCGGCAGTACAACGTCCTGACTTTC. Translated: CASSIARQYNVLTF. The chain recombines TRBV19 with TRBJ2-6, with D unclear. The V gene's germline CDR1 is LNHDA and CDR2 SQIVND (reference sequence). Trimming pared 1 base from V and 9 bases from J, leaving 10 bases between. This CDR3 is 14 amino acids long.

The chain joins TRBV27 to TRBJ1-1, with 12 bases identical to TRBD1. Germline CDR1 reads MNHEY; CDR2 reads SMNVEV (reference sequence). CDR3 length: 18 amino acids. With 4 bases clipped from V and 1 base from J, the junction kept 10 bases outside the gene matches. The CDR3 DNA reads TGTGCCAGCAGTTCGAGGGACAGGGGGCTTATACGGAACACTGAAGCTTTCTTT. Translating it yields CASSSRDRGLIRNTEAFF.

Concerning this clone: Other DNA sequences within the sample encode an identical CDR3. The CDR3 sequence is CASSLPQNTEAFF. The CDR3 DNA reads as TGTGCCAGCAGCTTACCCCAGAACACTGAAGCTTTCTTT. The chain links TRBV7-9 to TRBJ1-1; D is unresolved. Trimming removed 2 bases from V and 1 base from J, with 5 bases in between. Germline-derived CDR1 and CDR2 are SEHNR and FQNEAQ (reference sequence). CDR3 size: 13 residues.

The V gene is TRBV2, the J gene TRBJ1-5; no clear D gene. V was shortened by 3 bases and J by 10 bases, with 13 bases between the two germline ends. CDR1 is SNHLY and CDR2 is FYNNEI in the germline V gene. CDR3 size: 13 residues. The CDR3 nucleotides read TGTGCCAGCAGTGAGGGTTCGCTGGGACCCCAGCATTTT. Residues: CASSEGSLGPQHF.

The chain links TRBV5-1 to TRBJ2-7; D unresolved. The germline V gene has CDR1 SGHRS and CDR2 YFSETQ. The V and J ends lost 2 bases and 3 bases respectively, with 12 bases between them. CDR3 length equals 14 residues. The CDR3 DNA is TGCGCCAGCAGCTTTTCCCCCACCGGCTACGAGCAGTACTTC. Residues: CASSFSPTGYEQYF.

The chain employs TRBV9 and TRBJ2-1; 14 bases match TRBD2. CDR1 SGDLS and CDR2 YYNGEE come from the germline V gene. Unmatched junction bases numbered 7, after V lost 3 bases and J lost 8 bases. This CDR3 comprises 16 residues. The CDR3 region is CASSGTGTSGRDEQFF. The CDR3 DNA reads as TGTGCCAGCAGCGGTACCGGGACTAGCGGGAGAGATGAGCAGTTCTTC.

For the CDR3, the DNA is TGCGCCAGCAGCTCACAGTCTTCGAACACTGAAGCTTTCTTT. Amino acids: CASSSQSSNTEAFF. The V gene is TRBV5-1, the J gene TRBJ1-1, with unresolved D. Per germline, CDR1 SGHRS and CDR2 YFSETQ. CDR3 length: 14 residues. V was cut by 3 bases and J by 1 base, with 10 bases left in between.

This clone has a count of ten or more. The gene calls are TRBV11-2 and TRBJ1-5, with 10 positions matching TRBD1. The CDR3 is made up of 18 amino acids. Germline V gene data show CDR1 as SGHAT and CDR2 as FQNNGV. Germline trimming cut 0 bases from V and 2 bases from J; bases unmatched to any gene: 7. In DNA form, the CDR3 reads TGTGCCAGCAGCTTAGATCATGGGGGGACAGGGGGCAATCAGCCCCAGCATTTT. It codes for CASSLDHGGTGGNQPQHF. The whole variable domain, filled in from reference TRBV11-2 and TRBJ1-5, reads EAGVAQSPRYKIIEKRQSVAFWCNPISGHATLYWYQQILGQGPKLLIQFQNNGVVDDSQLPKDRFSAERLKGVDSTLKIQPAKLEDSAVYLCASSLDHGGTGGNQPQHFGDGTRLSIL.

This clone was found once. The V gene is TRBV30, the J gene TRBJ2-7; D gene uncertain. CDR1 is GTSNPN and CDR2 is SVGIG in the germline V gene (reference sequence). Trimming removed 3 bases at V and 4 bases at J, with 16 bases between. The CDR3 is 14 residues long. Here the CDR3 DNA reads TGTGCCTGGAGCCCTTTAGCCGGCCGGTACGAGCAGTACTTC. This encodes CAWSPLAGRYEQYF.

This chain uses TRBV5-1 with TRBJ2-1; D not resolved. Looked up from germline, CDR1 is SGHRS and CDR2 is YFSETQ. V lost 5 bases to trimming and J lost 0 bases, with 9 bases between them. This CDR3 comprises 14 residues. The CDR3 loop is CASRGALSYNEQFF. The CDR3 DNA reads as TGCGCCAGCAGGGGCGCCCTCTCCTACAATGAGCAGTTCTTC.

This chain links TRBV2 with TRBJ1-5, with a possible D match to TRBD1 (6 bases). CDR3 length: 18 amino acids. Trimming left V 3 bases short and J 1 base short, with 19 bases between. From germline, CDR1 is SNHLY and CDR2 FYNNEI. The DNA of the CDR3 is TGTGCCAGCAGTGATATCGGGCGGGGGCGCGGGAGCAATCAGCCCCAGCATTTT. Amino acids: CASSDIGRGRGSNQPQHF.